The following is a TCR beta chain sequence with its context. This specimen belongs to a study of cytomegalovirus exposure and HLA in healthy donors. PCR amplification relied on 60 Vbeta primers (plus 13 Jbeta primers). TCRdb keeps only in-frame clones here, not all; method: immunoSEQ multiplex PCR. The table has under 150,000 clones, around 80% seen once; the top ten hold more than 1.5%. This sequence was found in a man in his late teens or twenties in good health and CMV-seronegative. The material sequenced was PBMCs.

The CDR3 spells CASSYSFGGAYNEQFF. The CDR3 nucleotides read TGTGCCAGCAGTTACTCTTTCGGGGGGGCCTACAATGAGCAGTTCTTC. This chain joins TRBV6-5 and TRBJ2-1, with 8 bases fitting TRBD2. Germline CDR1 MNHEY, CDR2 SVGAGI. The CDR3 sequence is 16 residues long. V lost 0 bases to trimming and J lost 2 bases; unmatched junction nucleotides: 3.